This TCR beta chain was recorded in a study of radiotherapy plus CTLA-4 blockade in lung cancer. General study points: Reports identified early blood T cell clone dynamics, with interferon-beta, as the best response predictor.

On this clone: Its antigen is not known. The junction and the germline gene differ at one end; a read error may be behind it.

Germline values: CDR1 SGHRS, CDR2 YFSETQ. This CDR3 region has 11 residues. Data came from immunoSEQ multiplex PCR; TCRdb stores just in-frame clones and leaves some out. The table has 2,900 or so clones, around 77% seen once. The sample here was tumor tissue, taken from a patient treated with radiotherapy plus ipilimumab. The chain recombines TRBV5-1 with TRBJ1-1, with D possibly being TRBD1 (5 bases). The receptor's source is a human donor with non-small cell lung cancer that progressed on radiotherapy plus ipilimumab. The CDR3: CASSPDTQAFF. The CDR3 region has the DNA TGCGCCAGCAGCCCGGACACTCAAGCTTTCTTT.